One and the same sample provided the 31 T cell receptor beta chains below, sequenced in a study of T cell changes during pregnancy in multiple sclerosis. Clones were read by immunoSEQ multiplex PCR, and TCRdb kept only the in-frame ones, dropping some. The repertoire holds around 45,000 clones, about 90% seen once, with around 0.78% in the top ten. This sample comprised CD4+ T cells from peripheral blood mononuclear cells, obtained before pregnancy. These TCRs come from a female donor with multiple sclerosis, enrolled in a pregnancy study.

The rearrangement uses TRBV7-2 and TRBJ2-5; the D gene is possibly TRBD1 (5 bases). Trimming shortened V by 0 bases and J by 3 bases, and 8 bases separated the two germline ends. The germline V gene encodes CDR1 SGHTA and CDR2 FQGNSA. This CDR3 contains 14 residues. CDR3 amino acids: CASSLAGDEETQYF. The CDR3 DNA follows: TGTGCCAGCAGCTTAGCAGGGGATGAAGAGACCCAGTACTTC.

The chain's CDR3 is CATKGLAGGETQYF. Here the CDR3 DNA reads TGTGCCACGAAGGGACTAGCGGGTGGAGAGACCCAGTACTTC. The genes are TRBV10-3 and TRBJ2-5, with 12 positions matching TRBD2. The CDR3 runs 14 residues. Per germline, CDR1 ENHRY and CDR2 SYGVKD. V was clipped by 10 bases and J by 4 bases; unmatched bases: 7.

The chain joins TRBV5-1 to TRBJ1-1; 10 bases agree with TRBD1. Germline values: CDR1 SGHRS, CDR2 YFSETQ. The CDR3 totals 15 residues. After removal of 4 bases from V and 4 bases from J, the junction contained 7 bases not matched to a gene. DNA of the CDR3: TGCGCCAGCAGCCCACGGACAGGGGGAGTCACTGAAGCTTTCTTT. It yields the protein CASSPRTGGVTEAFF.

The V call is TRBV7-6, the J call TRBJ1-2; tentative D call: TRBD1 (5 bases). V lost 6 bases, J lost 2 bases, and 19 bases lay in between. The germline V gene encodes CDR1 SGHVS and CDR2 FNYEAQ. The CDR3 is 16 residues long. CDR3 residues: CASSYTTRQRNYGYTF. CDR3 bases: TGTGCCAGCAGTTACACAACCCGACAGAGAAACTATGGCTACACCTTC.

The chain combines TRBV6-6 with TRBJ1-1; D possibly corresponds to TRBD1 (6 bases). Germline V gene lookup returns CDR1 MNHNY and CDR2 SVGAGI (reference sequence). CDR3 length: 14 residues. The ends were cut back, 0 bases at V and 6 bases at J, with 11 bases in the middle. The CDR3 coding sequence is TGTGCCAGCAGTTACTCCCCGGACAGCCCTGAAGCTTTCTTT. Residues: CASSYSPDSPEAFF.

Points on this clone: The germline gene is not matched at one end of the junction; a read error may be the cause. The J gene is TRBJ1-4, the V gene TRBV7-2; D possibly corresponds to TRBD1 (6 bases). The CDR3 contains 15 residues. Per germline, CDR1 SGHTA and CDR2 FQGNSA. CDR3 bases: TGTGCCAGCACCTTAATGACAGGCCTTAATGAAAAACTGTTTTTT. It yields the protein CASTLMTGLNEKLFF.

This rearrangement joins TRBV6-6 to TRBJ1-2, with a tentative D call TRBD1 (6 bases). Trimming took 0 bases from V and 0 from J, leaving 11 bases between them. This CDR3 contains 16 residues. Germline assignment: CDR1 MNHNY and CDR2 SVGAGI (reference sequence). This CDR3 reads CASSYSQGLANYGYTF. Here the CDR3 DNA reads TGTGCCAGCAGTTACTCACAGGGCTTAGCTAACTATGGCTACACCTTC.

The V and J genes are TRBV11-2 and TRBJ2-3, with TRBD2 matching over 10 bases. Germline lookup yields CDR1 SGHAT and CDR2 FQNNGV. CDR3 size: 18 residues. Trimming removed 6 bases from V and 0 bases from J; junction bases left unmatched: 12. The CDR3 protein is CASRRTSGRQPSTDTQYF. CDR3 DNA: TGTGCCAGCAGGAGGACTAGCGGAAGACAACCTAGCACAGATACGCAGTATTTT.

The chain joins TRBV6-5 to TRBJ2-7; TRBD1 is a possible D gene (5 bases). Germline V lookup: CDR1 MNHEY, CDR2 SVGAGI. The CDR3 length is 16 residues. The V end lost 0 bases, the J end lost 1 base, and 13 bases lay between the germline ends. The CDR3 nucleotides read TGTGCCAGCAGTTACTCGGGGCTCGGCGGATCCTACGAGCAGTACTTC. Amino acid sequence: CASSYSGLGGSYEQYF.

The J gene is TRBJ1-3, the V gene TRBV7-6; no clear D. CDR1 is SGHVS, CDR2 FNYEAQ, per germline. CDR3 length equals 16 residues. V lost 2 bases and J 4 bases, leaving 15 bases between the germline ends. The DNA for the CDR3 is TGTGCCAGCAGCTTATCGGGAGCGGGGTCAGGAAACACCATATATTTT. Its translation: CASSLSGAGSGNTIYF.

The V gene is TRBV9, the J gene TRBJ2-1; 15 bases fit TRBD2. With 0 bases clipped from V and 2 bases from J, the junction kept 9 bases outside the gene matches. This CDR3 is built from 20 residues. CDR1 is SGDLS, CDR2 YYNGEE, per germline. Here the CDR3 DNA reads TGTGCCAGCAGCGTAGCCACTTGGACTAGCGGGGGGGCCCCCTACAATGAGCAGTTCTTC. It codes for CASSVATWTSGGAPYNEQFF.

The chain recombines TRBV18 with TRBJ1-6; D might be TRBD1 (6 bases). This CDR3 comprises 16 residues. V was pared by 1 base and J by 2 bases, with 9 bases between. From germline, CDR1 is KGHSH and CDR2 LQKENI. The CDR3 sequence: CASSPLDRPYNSPLHF. CDR3 DNA: TGTGCCAGCTCACCACTCGACAGGCCCTATAATTCACCCCTCCACTTT.

This chain connects TRBV19 to TRBJ2-7, with D possibly being TRBD2 (6 bases). The CDR3 length is 15 residues. CDR1 is LNHDA and CDR2 is SQIVND in the germline V gene (reference sequence). The ends were cut back, 2 bases at V and 7 bases at J, with 18 bases in the middle. CDR3 in DNA: TGTGCCAGTAGTATATGGCAACGGGGGAGGTTGGAGCAGTACTTC. The encoded protein is CASSIWQRGRLEQYF.

The chain combines TRBV6-5 with TRBJ1-2, with 10 nucleotides matching TRBD1. Losses at the gene ends were 2 bases for V and 4 bases for J; bases not matched to a gene: 1. Per germline, CDR1 MNHEY and CDR2 SVGAGI. The CDR3 contains 14 residues. In DNA form, the CDR3 reads TGTGCCAGCAGTTACGGGACAGGGGTCTATGGCTACACCTTC. Translation gives CASSYGTGVYGYTF.

The chain recombines TRBV9 with TRBJ2-6; D is unresolved. Between the trimmed V and J ends, which lost 3 bases and 0 bases, there was a span of 10 bases. Germline CDR1 and CDR2: SGDLS and YYNGEE. This CDR3 region has 16 residues. CDR3 amino acids: CASSAPRSSGANVLTF. CDR3 nucleotide sequence: TGTGCCAGCAGCGCCCCTAGGAGCTCTGGGGCCAACGTCCTGACTTTC. Looking up the rest from reference TRBV9 and TRBJ2-6 gives the full variable domain: DSGVTQTPKHLITATGQRVTLRCSPRSGDLSVYWYQQSLDQGLQFLIQYYNGEERAKGNILERFSAQQFPDLHSELNLSSLELGDSALYFCASSAPRSSGANVLTFGAGSRLTVL.

The CDR3 loop reads CASSEAGGINQPQHF. The CDR3 bases are TGTGCCAGCAGTGAGGCGGGCGGGATAAATCAGCCCCAGCATTTT. The J gene is TRBJ1-5, the V gene TRBV25-1; unclear D gene. This CDR3 has 15 residues. Per the germline V gene, CDR1 is MGHDK and CDR2 is SYGVNS. Trimming stripped 3 bases from V and 4 bases from J, with 13 bases between.

This rearrangement joins TRBV5-4 to TRBJ2-6; tentative D call: TRBD1 (6 bases). The CDR3 runs 15 residues. From germline, CDR1 is SGHNT and CDR2 YYREEE (reference sequence). Trimming removed 5 bases at V and 3 bases at J, with 12 bases between. In DNA form, the CDR3 reads TGTGCCAGCAGGATAGGGGGTAATGGGGCCAACGTCCTGACTTTC. As protein: CASRIGGNGANVLTF.

This chain connects TRBV7-9 to TRBJ2-5; D remains ambiguous. CDR3 size: 11 residues. Germline V CDR1 and CDR2: SEHNR, FQNEAQ (reference sequence). Trimming stripped 5 bases from V and 3 bases from J, with 4 bases between. The CDR3 loop reads CASSPKETQYF. The CDR3 bases are TGTGCCAGCAGCCCCAAAGAGACCCAGTACTTC. The variable domain in full, completed from reference TRBV7-9 and TRBJ2-5, reads DTGVSQNPRHKITKRGQNVTFRCDPISEHNRLYWYRQTLGQGPEFLTYFQNEAQLEKSRLLSDRFSAERPKGSFSTLEIQRTEQGDSAMYLCASSPKETQYFGPGTRLLVL.

The V and J genes are TRBV6-4 and TRBJ2-1; 10 nucleotides align to TRBD2. This CDR3 comprises 16 residues. The trim removed 0 bases at V and 8 bases at J, leaving 7 bases unmatched. Germline values: CDR1 MRHNA, CDR2 SNTAGT. The DNA for the CDR3 is TGTGCCAGCAGTGACTCGAAGCGGGGGGGCTTCGATGAGCAGTTCTTC. Amino acids: CASSDSKRGGFDEQFF.

This clone was counted between two and nine times. The genes are TRBV29-1 and TRBJ2-7, with D possibly matching TRBD2 (6 bases). Between the trimmed V and J ends, which lost 3 bases and 2 bases, there was a span of 11 bases. The CDR3 spans 13 residues. CDR1 SQVTM and CDR2 ANQGSEA come from the germline V gene. CDR3 nucleotide sequence: TGCAGCGTTGATGCAGCGGGCACCTACGAGCAGTACTTC. This translates into CSVDAAGTYEQYF.

This clone has only one observation. The chain links TRBV7-6 to TRBJ2-5; 7 nucleotides line up with TRBD2. Losses at the gene ends were 5 bases for V and 5 bases for J; bases not matched to a gene: 14. Germline V gene sequence: CDR1 SGHVS, CDR2 FNYEAQ. The CDR3 loop spans 16 amino acids. The CDR3 region has the DNA TGTGCCAGCAGCCTCCGGGGGACTACTCTTCCTGAGACCCAGTACTTC. Its translation: CASSLRGTTLPETQYF.

The chain carries TRBV5-6 and TRBJ2-3; TRBD2 matches at 14 bases. CDR1 is SGHDT and CDR2 is YYEEEE in the germline V gene. V lost 0 bases to trimming and J lost 1 base; unmatched junction nucleotides: 4. CDR3 length equals 18 residues. Written as DNA, the CDR3 is TGTGCCAGCAGCTTGGCGGGGACTAGCGGGGGTGGCACAGATACGCAGTATTTT. Protein sequence: CASSLAGTSGGGTDTQYF. The entire variable domain, with the rest obtained from reference TRBV5-6 and TRBJ2-3, is as follows: DAGVTQSPTHLIKTRGQQVTLRCSPKSGHDTVSWYQQALGQGPQFIFQYYEEEERQRGNFPDRFSGHQFPNYSSELNVNALLLGDSALYLCASSLAGTSGGGTDTQYFGPGTRLTVL.

This rearrangement joins TRBV7-6 to TRBJ2-1; D might be TRBD2 (6 bases). Trimming shortened V by 0 bases and J by 8 bases, and 8 bases separated the two germline ends. The CDR3 runs 13 residues. Looked up from germline, CDR1 is SGHVS and CDR2 is FNYEAQ. CDR3 sequence (DNA): TGTGCCAGCAGCTTAGCCGGGGGACATGAGCAGTTCTTC. This translates into CASSLAGGHEQFF.

The J gene is TRBJ2-3, the V gene TRBV6-6; TRBD2 aligns across 7 bases. The CDR3 is 15 amino acids. CDR1 and CDR2 (germline): MNHNY, SVGAGI (reference sequence). Germline trimming cut 5 bases from V and 1 base from J; bases unmatched to any gene: 6. The CDR3 DNA follows: TGTGCCAGCAGTCTTCTCCGGGGGGGCACAGATACGCAGTATTTT. This sequence encodes CASSLLRGGTDTQYF.

This CDR3 reads CSATGGVREAFF. CDR3 DNA sequence: TGCAGCGCTACGGGAGGGGTCCGTGAAGCTTTCTTT. This chain joins TRBV29-1 and TRBJ1-1; D perhaps matches TRBD1 (5 bases). The CDR3 sequence is 12 residues long. V was cut by 7 bases and J by 7 bases, with 16 bases left in between. Looked up from germline, CDR1 is SQVTM and CDR2 is ANQGSEA.

The chain carries TRBV2 and TRBJ2-2, with D possibly matching TRBD1 (6 bases). The V end lost 1 base, the J end lost 4 bases, and 10 bases lay between the germline ends. The CDR3 has 15 amino acids. CDR1 and CDR2 from the germline V gene are SNHLY and FYNNEI. The CDR3 sequence: CASSEGQGITGELFF. The CDR3 nucleotides read TGTGCCAGCAGTGAAGGGCAGGGGATCACCGGGGAGCTGTTTTTT.

The CDR3 DNA reads as TGTGCCAGCAGCCGAGCGGCGGGGGGCACCTACGAGCAGTACTTC. Translation: CASSRAAGGTYEQYF. V usage is TRBV7-2 and J usage is TRBJ2-7, with 8 bases that match TRBD2. CDR1 and CDR2 from the germline V gene are SGHTA and FQGNSA. This CDR3 region has 15 residues. Trimming at V came to 5 bases and at J to 2 bases, leaving 8 bases not matched to a gene. Supplemented by reference TRBV7-2 and TRBJ2-7, the full variable domain reads GAGVSQSPSNKVTEKGKDVELRCDPISGHTALYWYRQSLGQGLEFLIYFQGNSAPDKSGLPSDRFSAERTGGSVSTLTIQRTQQEDSAVYLCASSRAAGGTYEQYFGPGTRLTVT.

The chain couples TRBV2 to TRBJ2-2; TRBD1 matches 7 bases. This CDR3 is 14 amino acids long. Unmatched junction bases numbered 3, after V lost 6 bases and J lost 2 bases. The germline gives CDR1 SNHLY, CDR2 FYNNEI. The CDR3 protein is CASRTGQNTGELFF. The CDR3 DNA reads as TGTGCCAGCAGGACAGGGCAAAACACCGGGGAGCTGTTTTTT.

This chain connects TRBV5-5 to TRBJ2-2, with D maybe TRBD1 (5 bases). This CDR3 is 17 amino acids long. V was trimmed by 0 bases and J by 1 base, leaving 13 bases between them. Germline-derived CDR1 and CDR2 are SGHKS and YYEKEE (reference sequence). CDR3 in DNA: TGTGCCAGCAGCTTGGATCAGGGCAGGGTGAACACCGGGGAGCTGTTTTTT. Encoded protein: CASSLDQGRVNTGELFF.

V and J are TRBV5-6 and TRBJ1-5; tentative D call: TRBD1 (5 bases). In germline, CDR1 is SGHDT, CDR2 YYEEEE. The CDR3 is 16 amino acids. Trimming removed 1 base from V and 0 bases from J, with 11 bases in between. In DNA, the CDR3 is TGTGCCAGCAGCTTGCGCGCAGGGCATAGCAATCAGCCCCAGCATTTT. Its translation: CASSLRAGHSNQPQHF.

The V call is TRBV7-2, the J call TRBJ1-1; 8 nucleotides agree with TRBD1. V lost 5 bases, J lost 3 bases, and 8 bases stayed unmatched. Germline values: CDR1 SGHTA, CDR2 FQGNSA. The CDR3 contains 15 residues. This chain's CDR3 is CASSTAGQGYTEAFF. The DNA for the CDR3 is TGTGCCAGCAGCACCGCCGGACAGGGCTACACTGAAGCTTTCTTT. The variable domain in full, completed from reference TRBV7-2 and TRBJ1-1, reads GAGVSQSPSNKVTEKGKDVELRCDPISGHTALYWYRQSLGQGLEFLIYFQGNSAPDKSGLPSDRFSAERTGGSVSTLTIQRTQQEDSAVYLCASSTAGQGYTEAFFGQGTRLTVV.